This T cell receptor (beta chain) came from a study of tumor-infiltrating lymphocytes in primary liver carcinoma. Study at large: All lesions had stage T1-T3 N0M0 and about 4 to 10 cm widths.

In its sample, this clonotype was seen a few times. Its matching antigen is unknown. V lost 0 bases, J lost 2 bases, and 9 bases lay in between. The germline V gene encodes CDR1 SGHRS and CDR2 YFSETQ. The CDR3 spans 14 residues. Without any cell sorting, roughly 18-31 mg of bulk tissue yielded co-extracted RNA and DNA. TCR beta cDNA was prepared out of 450 to 500 ng total RNA by means of a constant-region primer. Three nested multiplex PCR rounds of slightly modified ARM-PCR generated TCR beta libraries. In the first two PCR rounds, TRBV1-TRBV30 forward primers were paired with a C-beta reverse primer, and each round lasted about 9 cycles. Each CDR3 protein is one row after TCRdb ran MiXCR on the multiplex PCR reads. There are 100,000 to 150,000 distinct CDR3 sequences in the sample; 55% to 65% occur only once, and about a tenth lies in the top ten. Study observations and caveats: Blood fell significantly below tumors in its top-250-clone fraction (p = 0.039).

The chain employs TRBV5-1 and TRBJ2-7; D ambiguous. Sequencing input: liver tumor tissue from sampling region 1. The sample's subset: tumor region T1, superior pole. This receptor was identified in a woman aged 60-75 years with primary liver carcinoma and hepatitis B virus infection. In nucleotides, the CDR3 is TGCGCCAGCAGCTTGGACAGCCTCGCCTACGAGCAGTACTTC. Translating it yields CASSLDSLAYEQYF.